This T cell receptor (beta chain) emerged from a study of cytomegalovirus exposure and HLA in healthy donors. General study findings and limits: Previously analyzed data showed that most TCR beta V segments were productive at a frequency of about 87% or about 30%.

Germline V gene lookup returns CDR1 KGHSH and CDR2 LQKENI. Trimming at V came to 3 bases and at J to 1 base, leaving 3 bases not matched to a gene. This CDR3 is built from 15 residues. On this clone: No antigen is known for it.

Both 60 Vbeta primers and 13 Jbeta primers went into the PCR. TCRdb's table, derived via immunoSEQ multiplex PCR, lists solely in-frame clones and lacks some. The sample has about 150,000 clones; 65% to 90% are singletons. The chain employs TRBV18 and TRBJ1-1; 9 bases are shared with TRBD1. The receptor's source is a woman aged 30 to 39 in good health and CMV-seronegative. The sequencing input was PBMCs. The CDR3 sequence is CASSPMGQGNTEAFF. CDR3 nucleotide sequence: TGTGCCAGCTCACCGATGGGACAGGGGAACACTGAAGCTTTCTTT.